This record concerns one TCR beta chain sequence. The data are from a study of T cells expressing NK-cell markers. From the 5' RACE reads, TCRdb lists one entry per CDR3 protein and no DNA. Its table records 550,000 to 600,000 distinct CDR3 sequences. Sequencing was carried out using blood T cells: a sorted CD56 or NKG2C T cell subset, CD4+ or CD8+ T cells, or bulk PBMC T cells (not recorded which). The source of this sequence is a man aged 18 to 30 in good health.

The CDR3 spells CASSPIELAGWYEQYF. The gene calls are TRBV27 and TRBJ2-7; lacking DNA, the TRBD2 call made by TCRdb goes unchecked. The CDR3 contains 16 residues. Looked up from germline, CDR1 is MNHEY and CDR2 is SMNVEV (reference sequence).